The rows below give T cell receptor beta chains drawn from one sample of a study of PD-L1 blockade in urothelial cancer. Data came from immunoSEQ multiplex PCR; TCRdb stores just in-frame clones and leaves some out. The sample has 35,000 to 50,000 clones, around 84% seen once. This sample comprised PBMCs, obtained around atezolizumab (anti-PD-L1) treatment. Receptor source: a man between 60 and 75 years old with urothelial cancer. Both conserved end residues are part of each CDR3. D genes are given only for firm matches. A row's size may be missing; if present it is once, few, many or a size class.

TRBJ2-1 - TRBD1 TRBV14 TGTGCCAGCAGCCATGGACAGGGGGGCACTGAGCAGTTCTTC CASSHGQGGTEQFF
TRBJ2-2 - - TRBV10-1 TGCGCCAGCAGTGAGTCCAGACAGCAGAACACCGGGGAGCTGTTTTTT CASSESRQQNTGELFF
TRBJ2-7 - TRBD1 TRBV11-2 TGTGCCAGCAGTTTGGACAGGGTTTACGAGCAGTACTTC CASSLDRVYEQYF
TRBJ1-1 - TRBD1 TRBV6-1 TGTGCCAGCAGTCAAGGACAGGGTCCCATGAACACTGAAGCTTTCTTT CASSQGQGPMNTEAFF
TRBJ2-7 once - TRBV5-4 TGTGCCAGCAGCTTGGGGGGTCAGCGGTTCTCCTCCTACGAGCAGTACTTC CASSLGGQRFSSYEQYF
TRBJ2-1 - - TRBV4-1 TGCGCCAGCACCCGAGACTTGGCCTTTGGCGGAAGCTCCTACAATGAGCAGTTCTTC CASTRDLAFGGSSYNEQFF
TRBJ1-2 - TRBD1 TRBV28 TGTGCCAGCAGGGATGACAGGGGGACCTATGGCTACACCTTC CASRDDRGTYGYTF
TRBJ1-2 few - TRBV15 TGTGCCACCACCAAAGCGGCGGGGGGGGGCTACACCTTC CATTKAAGGGYTF
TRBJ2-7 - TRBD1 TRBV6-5 TGTGCCAGTCTACAGGGGGTCGGGGGCGAGCAGTACTTC CASLQGVGGEQYF
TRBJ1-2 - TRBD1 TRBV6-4 TGTGCCAGCAGTGACAAGACGCGGACAGGGTTTTTGAATGGCTACACCTTC CASSDKTRTGFLNGYTF
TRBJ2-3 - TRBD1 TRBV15 TGTGCCACCAGCAGAGGGACAGGGCCTGGCGCAGATACGCAGTATTTT CATSRGTGPGADTQYF
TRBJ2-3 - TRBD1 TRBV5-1 TGCGCCAGCAGCTCGACAGGGTCAAGCACAGATACGCAGTATTTT CASSSTGSSTDTQYF
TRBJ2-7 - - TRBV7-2 TGTGCCAGCAGGCGACAGGCCCCCTACGAGCAGTACTTC CASRRQAPYEQYF
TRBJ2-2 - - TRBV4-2 TGTGCCAGCAGCCCCCCCGCGGAGCTCACCGGGGAGCTGTTTTTT CASSPPAELTGELFF
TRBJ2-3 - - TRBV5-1 TGCGCCAGCAGCTTGGAGGGGCAGAGCACAGATACGCAGTATTTT CASSLEGQSTDTQYF
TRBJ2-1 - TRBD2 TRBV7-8 TGTGCCAGCAGCTTAACTAGCGGGAGGTACAATGAGCAGTTCTTC CASSLTSGRYNEQFF
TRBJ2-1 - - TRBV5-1 TGCGCCAGCAGCTTGAGATCAGGGGAAACGCATGAGCAGTTCTTC CASSLRSGETHEQFF
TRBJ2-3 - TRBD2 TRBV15 TGTGCCACCAGCAGAGATGGGGTAGCGGGTGTAGATACGCAGTATTTT CATSRDGVAGVDTQYF
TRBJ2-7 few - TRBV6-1 TGTGCCAGCAGTGCCCTACCAGGGTCCTACGAGCAGTACTTC CASSALPGSYEQYF
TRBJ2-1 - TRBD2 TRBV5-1 TGCGCCAGCAGCTGGGCGGGGGGGGGTGAGCAGTTCTTC CASSWAGGGEQFF
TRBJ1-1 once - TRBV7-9 TGTGCCAGCAGCGGCAGGGATTCGGGTAACACTGAAGCTTTCTTT CASSGRDSGNTEAFF
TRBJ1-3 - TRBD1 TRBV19 TGTGCCAGTAGCCGGGGGACAGCGGGAAACACCATATATTTT CASSRGTAGNTIYF
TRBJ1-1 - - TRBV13 TGTGCCAGCAGACCTAAAGGGGCAATGAACACTGAAGCTTTCTTT CASRPKGAMNTEAFF
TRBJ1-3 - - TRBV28 TGTGCCAGCAGTTTGCAGGGAATAGTAAACACCATATATTTT CASSLQGIVNTIYF
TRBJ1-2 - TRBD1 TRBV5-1 TGCGCCAGCAGCTCCGGACAGGGGAACTATGGCTACACCTTC CASSSGQGNYGYTF
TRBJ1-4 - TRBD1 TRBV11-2 TGTGCCAGCACCACAACGAGGGGGCGTCGAACTAATGAAAAACTGTTTTTT CASTTTRGRRTNEKLFF
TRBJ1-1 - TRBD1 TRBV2 TGTGCCAGCAGTGAGGCAGGGGGGATACGGAACACTGAAGCTTTCTTT CASSEAGGIRNTEAFF